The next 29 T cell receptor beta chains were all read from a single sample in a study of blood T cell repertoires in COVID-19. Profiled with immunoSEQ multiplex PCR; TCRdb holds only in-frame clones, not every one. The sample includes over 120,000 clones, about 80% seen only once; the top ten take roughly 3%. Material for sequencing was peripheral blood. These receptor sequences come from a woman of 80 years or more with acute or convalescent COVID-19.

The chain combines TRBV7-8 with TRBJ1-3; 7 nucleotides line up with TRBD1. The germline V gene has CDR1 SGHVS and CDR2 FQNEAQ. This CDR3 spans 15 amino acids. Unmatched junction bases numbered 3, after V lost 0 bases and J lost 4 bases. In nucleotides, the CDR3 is TGTGCCAGCAGCTTAGCAACAGGGGTAGGAAACACCATATATTTT. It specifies CASSLATGVGNTIYF.

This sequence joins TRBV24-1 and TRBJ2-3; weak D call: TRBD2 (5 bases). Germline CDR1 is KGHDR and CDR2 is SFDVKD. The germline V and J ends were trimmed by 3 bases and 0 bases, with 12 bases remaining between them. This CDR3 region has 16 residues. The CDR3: CATSDPLRGSTDTQYF. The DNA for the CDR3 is TGTGCCACCAGTGATCCCCTCCGGGGTAGCACAGATACGCAGTATTTT.

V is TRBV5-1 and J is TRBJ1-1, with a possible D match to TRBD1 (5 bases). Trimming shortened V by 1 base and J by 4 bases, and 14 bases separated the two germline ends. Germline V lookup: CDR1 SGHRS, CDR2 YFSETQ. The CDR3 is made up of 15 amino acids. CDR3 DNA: TGCGCCAGCAGCTTGTGGCCGGGGGGAGGCACTGAAGCTTTCTTT. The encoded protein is CASSLWPGGGTEAFF.

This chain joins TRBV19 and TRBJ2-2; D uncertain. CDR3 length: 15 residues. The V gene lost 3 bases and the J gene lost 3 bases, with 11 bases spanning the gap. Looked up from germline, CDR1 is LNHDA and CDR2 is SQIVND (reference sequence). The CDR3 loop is CASSIGGWDTGELFF. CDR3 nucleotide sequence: TGTGCCAGTAGTATTGGCGGCTGGGACACCGGGGAGCTGTTTTTT.

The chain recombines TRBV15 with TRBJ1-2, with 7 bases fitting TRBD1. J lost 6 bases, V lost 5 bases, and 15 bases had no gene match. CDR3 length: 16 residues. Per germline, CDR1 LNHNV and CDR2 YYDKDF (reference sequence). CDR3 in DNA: TGTGCCACCAGCCGCGGAACCGACAGGGTATCAAATGGCTACACCTTC. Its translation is CATSRGTDRVSNGYTF.

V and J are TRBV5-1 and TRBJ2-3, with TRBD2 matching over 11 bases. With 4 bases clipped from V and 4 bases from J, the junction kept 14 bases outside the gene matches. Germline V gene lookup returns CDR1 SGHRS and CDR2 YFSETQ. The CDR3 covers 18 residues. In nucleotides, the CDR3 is TGCGCCAGCAGCCGGGCACCCTTAGCGGGGGGGCCATCAGATACGCAGTATTTT. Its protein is CASSRAPLAGGPSDTQYF.

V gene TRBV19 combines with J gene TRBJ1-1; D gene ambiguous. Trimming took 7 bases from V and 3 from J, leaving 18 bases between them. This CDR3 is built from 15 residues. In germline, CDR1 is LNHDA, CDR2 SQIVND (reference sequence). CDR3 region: CASTWGADSDTEAFF. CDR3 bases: TGTGCCAGTACCTGGGGAGCGGATTCGGACACTGAAGCTTTCTTT.

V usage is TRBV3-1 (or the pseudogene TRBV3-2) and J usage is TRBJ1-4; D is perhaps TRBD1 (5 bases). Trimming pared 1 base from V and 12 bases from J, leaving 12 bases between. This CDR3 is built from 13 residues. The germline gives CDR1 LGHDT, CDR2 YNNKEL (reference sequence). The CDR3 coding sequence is TGTGCCAGCAGCCAAGGGGGCAGGGAGGAACTGTTTTTT. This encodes CASSQGGREELFF.

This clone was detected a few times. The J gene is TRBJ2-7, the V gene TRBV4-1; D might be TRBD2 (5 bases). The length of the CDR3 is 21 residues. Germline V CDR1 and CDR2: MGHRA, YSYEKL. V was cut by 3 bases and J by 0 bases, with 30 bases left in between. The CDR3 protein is CASSQVATKIYREADSYEQYF. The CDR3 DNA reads TGCGCCAGCAGCCAGGTAGCTACTAAAATTTACAGAGAAGCGGACTCCTACGAGCAGTACTTC.

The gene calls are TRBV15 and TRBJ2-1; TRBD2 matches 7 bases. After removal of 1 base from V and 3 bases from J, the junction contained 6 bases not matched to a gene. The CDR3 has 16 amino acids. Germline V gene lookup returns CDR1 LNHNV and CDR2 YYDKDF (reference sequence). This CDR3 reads CATSRGEGLVYNEQFF. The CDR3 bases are TGTGCCACCAGCAGAGGGGAGGGGCTCGTCTACAATGAGCAGTTCTTC.

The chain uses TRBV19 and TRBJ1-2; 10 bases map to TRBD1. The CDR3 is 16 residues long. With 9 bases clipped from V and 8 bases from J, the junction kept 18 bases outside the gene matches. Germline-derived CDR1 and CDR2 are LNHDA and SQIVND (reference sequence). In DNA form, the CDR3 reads TGTGCCAGCAGACGCACCGGGACAGGGGCAGGAGAGGGCTACACCTTC. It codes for CASRRTGTGAGEGYTF.

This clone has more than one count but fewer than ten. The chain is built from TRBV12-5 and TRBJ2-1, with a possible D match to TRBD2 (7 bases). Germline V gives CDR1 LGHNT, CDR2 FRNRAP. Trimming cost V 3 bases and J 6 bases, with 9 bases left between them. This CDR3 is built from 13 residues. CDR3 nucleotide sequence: TGTGCTAGTGGTTTAGGGGGGGTCAATGAGCAGTTCTTC. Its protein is CASGLGGVNEQFF.

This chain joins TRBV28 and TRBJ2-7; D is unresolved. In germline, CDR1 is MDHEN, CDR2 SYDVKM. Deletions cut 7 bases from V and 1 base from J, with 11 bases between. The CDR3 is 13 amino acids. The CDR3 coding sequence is TGTGCCAGCATAGACTCTGGATCCTACGAGCAGTACTTC. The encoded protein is CASIDSGSYEQYF.

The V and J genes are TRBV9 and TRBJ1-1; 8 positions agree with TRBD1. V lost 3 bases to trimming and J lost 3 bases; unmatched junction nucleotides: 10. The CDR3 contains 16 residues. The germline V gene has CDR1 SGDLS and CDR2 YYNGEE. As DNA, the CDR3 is TGTGCCAGCAGCGGTCAGGGGGCGCAAGGGGACACTGAAGCTTTCTTT. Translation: CASSGQGAQGDTEAFF.

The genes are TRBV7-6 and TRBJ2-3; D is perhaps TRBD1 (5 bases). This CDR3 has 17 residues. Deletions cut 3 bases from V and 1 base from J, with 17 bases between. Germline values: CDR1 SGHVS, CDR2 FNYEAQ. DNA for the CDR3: TGTGCCAGCAGCTTTGATCCAGGGTTACCTCGCACAGATACGCAGTATTTT. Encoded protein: CASSFDPGLPRTDTQYF. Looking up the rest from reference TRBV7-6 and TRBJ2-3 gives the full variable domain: GAGVSQSPRYKVTKRGQDVALRCDPISGHVSLYWYRQALGQGPEFLTYFNYEAQQDKSGLPNDRFSAERPEGSISTLTIQRTEQRDSAMYRCASSFDPGLPRTDTQYFGPGTRLTVL.

The CDR3 DNA sequence: TGTGCCAGCAACTCCGGGACAGGGGGCGATGAAGCTTTCTTT. Protein: CASNSGTGGDEAFF. The chain uses TRBV2 and TRBJ1-1, with TRBD1 identical over 12 bases. The CDR3 runs 14 residues. The germline CDR1 and CDR2 sequences are SNHLY and FYNNEI. V shed 7 bases, J shed 7 bases, and the junction held 7 bases outside the gene matches. Full variable domain (rest looked up from reference TRBV2 and TRBJ1-1): EPEVTQTPSHQVTQMGQEVILRCVPISNHLYFYWYRQILGQKVEFLVSFYNNEISEKSEIFDDQFSVERPDGSNFTLKIRSTKLEDSAMYFCASNSGTGGDEAFFGQGTRLTVV.

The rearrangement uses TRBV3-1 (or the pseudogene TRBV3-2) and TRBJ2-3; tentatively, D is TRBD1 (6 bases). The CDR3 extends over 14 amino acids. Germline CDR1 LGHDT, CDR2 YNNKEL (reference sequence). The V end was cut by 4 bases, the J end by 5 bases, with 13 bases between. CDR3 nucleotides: TGTGCCAGCAGCCCCACAGAAGGGGGAGATACGCAGTATTTT. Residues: CASSPTEGGDTQYF.

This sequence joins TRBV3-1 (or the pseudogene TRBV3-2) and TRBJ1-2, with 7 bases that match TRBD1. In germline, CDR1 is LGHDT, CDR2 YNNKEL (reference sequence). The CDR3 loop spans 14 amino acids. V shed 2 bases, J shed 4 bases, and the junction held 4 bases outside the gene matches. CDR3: CASSQRDSVYGYTF. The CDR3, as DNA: TGTGCCAGCAGCCAACGGGACAGCGTCTATGGCTACACCTTC.

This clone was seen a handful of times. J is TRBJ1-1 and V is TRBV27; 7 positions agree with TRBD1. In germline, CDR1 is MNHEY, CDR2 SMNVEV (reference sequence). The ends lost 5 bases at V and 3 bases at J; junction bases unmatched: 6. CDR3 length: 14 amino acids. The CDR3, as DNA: TGTGCCAGCAGTCCCGGACAGGCTTACACTGAAGCTTTCTTT. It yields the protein CASSPGQAYTEAFF.

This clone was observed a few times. CDR3 nucleotide sequence: TGTGCTAGTGGTTTGACGACAACAGGACTAGCGTACCAAGAGACCCAGTACTTC. As protein: CASGLTTTGLAYQETQYF. The chain recombines TRBV12-5 with TRBJ2-5; 9 bases align to TRBD2. Germline lookup yields CDR1 LGHNT and CDR2 FRNRAP. Trimming took 2 bases from V and 0 from J; bases not matched to a gene: 10. The CDR3 contains 18 residues.

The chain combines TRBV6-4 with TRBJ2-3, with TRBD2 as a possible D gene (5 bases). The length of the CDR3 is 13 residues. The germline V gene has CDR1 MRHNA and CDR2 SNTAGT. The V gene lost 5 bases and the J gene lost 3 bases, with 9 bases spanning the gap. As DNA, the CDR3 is TGTGCCAGCAGTTCGGGGTTTACAGATACGCAGTATTTT. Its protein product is CASSSGFTDTQYF.

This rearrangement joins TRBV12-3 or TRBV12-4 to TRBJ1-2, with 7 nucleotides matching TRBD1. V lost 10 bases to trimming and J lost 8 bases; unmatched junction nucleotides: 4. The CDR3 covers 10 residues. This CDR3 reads CATDRDGYTF. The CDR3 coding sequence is TGTGCCACAGACAGGGACGGCTACACCTTC.

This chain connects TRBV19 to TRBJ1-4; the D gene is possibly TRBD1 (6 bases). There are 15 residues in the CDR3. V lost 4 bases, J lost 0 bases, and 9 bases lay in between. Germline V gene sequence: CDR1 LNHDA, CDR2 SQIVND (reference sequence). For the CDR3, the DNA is TGTGCCAGTAGTAGGGCAGGGGCAACTAATGAAAAACTGTTTTTT. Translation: CASSRAGATNEKLFF.

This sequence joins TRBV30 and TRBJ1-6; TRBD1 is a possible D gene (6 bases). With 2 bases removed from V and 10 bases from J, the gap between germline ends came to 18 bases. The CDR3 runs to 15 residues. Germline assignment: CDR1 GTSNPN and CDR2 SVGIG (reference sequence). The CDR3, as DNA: TGTGCCTGGAGTACCCGACAGGAACTGAGATCACCCCTCCACTTT. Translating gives CAWSTRQELRSPLHF.

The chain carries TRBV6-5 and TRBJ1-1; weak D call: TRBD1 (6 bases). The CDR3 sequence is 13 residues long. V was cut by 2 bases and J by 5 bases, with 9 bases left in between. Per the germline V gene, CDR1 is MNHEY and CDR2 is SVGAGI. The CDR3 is CASSYRTETEAFF. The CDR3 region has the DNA TGTGCCAGCAGTTACCGGACAGAGACTGAAGCTTTCTTT.

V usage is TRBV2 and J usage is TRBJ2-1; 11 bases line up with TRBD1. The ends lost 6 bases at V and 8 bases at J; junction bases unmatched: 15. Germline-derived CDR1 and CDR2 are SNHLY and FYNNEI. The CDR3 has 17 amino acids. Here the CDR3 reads CASSRLRGTGGPHEQFF. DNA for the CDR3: TGTGCCAGCAGCCGCCTTCGGGGGACAGGGGGTCCTCATGAGCAGTTCTTC.

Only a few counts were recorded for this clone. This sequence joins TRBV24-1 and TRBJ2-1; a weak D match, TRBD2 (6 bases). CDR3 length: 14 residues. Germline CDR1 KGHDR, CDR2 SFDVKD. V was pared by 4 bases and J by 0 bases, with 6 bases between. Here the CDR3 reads CATSDGGSYNEQFF. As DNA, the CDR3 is TGTGCCACCAGTGACGGGGGCTCCTACAATGAGCAGTTCTTC.

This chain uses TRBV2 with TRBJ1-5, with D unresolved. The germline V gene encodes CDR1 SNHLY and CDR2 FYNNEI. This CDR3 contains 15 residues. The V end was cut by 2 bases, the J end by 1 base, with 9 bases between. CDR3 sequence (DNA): TGTGCCAGCAGTGAATTGTCTCAGAGCAATCAGCCCCAGCATTTT. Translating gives CASSELSQSNQPQHF.

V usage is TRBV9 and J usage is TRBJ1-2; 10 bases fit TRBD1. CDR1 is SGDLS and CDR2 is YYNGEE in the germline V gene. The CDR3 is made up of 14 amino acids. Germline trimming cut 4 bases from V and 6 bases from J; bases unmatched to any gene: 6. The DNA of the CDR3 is TGTGCCAGCAGCACCCGACAGGGGGCGGATGGCTACACCTTC. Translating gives CASSTRQGADGYTF. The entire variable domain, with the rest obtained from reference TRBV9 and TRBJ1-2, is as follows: DSGVTQTPKHLITATGQRVTLRCSPRSGDLSVYWYQQSLDQGLQFLIQYYNGEERAKGNILERFSAQQFPDLHSELNLSSLELGDSALYFCASSTRQGADGYTFGSGTRLTVV.